The 12 T cell receptor beta chains below were found in one sample sequenced in a study of shared clonotypes between healthy human individuals. Libraries were prepared by immunoSEQ multiplex PCR; TCRdb keeps only in-frame clonotypes and omits some of them. The data contain roughly 500,000 clones, 90% to 96% of them singletons. The sequenced sample consisted of naive CD4+ T cells sorted from blood. Subset reported: CD45RA+ positively selected. These receptors all come from a woman younger than 45 in good health.

V usage is TRBV10-1 and J usage is TRBJ2-7; 8 nucleotides align to TRBD1. V was clipped by 0 bases and J by 3 bases; unmatched bases: 4. The CDR3 covers 15 residues. Germline V gene lookup returns CDR1 WNHNN and CDR2 SYGVQD (reference sequence). The CDR3 here is CASSESGTGFYEQYF. DNA of the CDR3: TGCGCCAGCAGTGAGTCCGGGACAGGATTCTACGAGCAGTACTTC.

CDR3 sequence (DNA): TGCGCCAGCAGCGCGGCCTACGAGCAGTACTTC. Translating it yields CASSAAYEQYF. This chain joins TRBV5-1 and TRBJ2-7; no firm D call. Trimming took 4 bases from V and 2 from J, leaving 4 bases between them. Germline loops: CDR1 SGHRS, CDR2 YFSETQ. The CDR3 contains 11 residues.

For the CDR3, the DNA is TGCGCCAGCAGCTTACAGGGGGTAAACTCGTGGGACACTGAAGCTTTCTTT. Residues: CASSLQGVNSWDTEAFF. V gene TRBV5-1 combines with J gene TRBJ1-1, with TRBD1 matching 8 bases. V dropped 2 bases and J dropped 3; count of bases not matched to a gene: 12. Germline loops: CDR1 SGHRS, CDR2 YFSETQ. The CDR3 is 17 amino acids. Full variable domain (outside the CDR3, taken from reference TRBV5-1 and TRBJ1-1): KAGVTQTPRYLIKTRGQQVTLSCSPISGHRSVSWYQQTPGQGLQFLFEYFSETQRNKGNFPGRFSGRQFSNSRSEMNVSTLELGDSALYLCASSLQGVNSWDTEAFFGQGTRLTVV.

The chain links TRBV5-4 to TRBJ2-5, with a possible D match to TRBD1 (6 bases). Germline V CDR1 and CDR2: SGHNT, YYREEE (reference sequence). V lost 4 bases and J 0 bases, leaving 10 bases between the germline ends. There are 14 residues in the CDR3. The DNA for the CDR3 is TGTGCCAGCAGCCTAGGACAGAACCAAGAGACCCAGTACTTC. Translation gives CASSLGQNQETQYF.

In DNA form, the CDR3 reads TGTGCCTGGAGTCTACGGGGTAGCGGGAGTGGAGATACGCAGTATTTT. This translates into CAWSLRGSGSGDTQYF. This chain uses TRBV30 with TRBJ2-3; 9 bases are shared with TRBD2. Looked up from germline, CDR1 is GTSNPN and CDR2 is SVGIG (reference sequence). The CDR3 covers 16 residues. Trimming at V came to 2 bases and at J to 5 bases, leaving 11 bases not matched to a gene.

This chain connects TRBV5-1 to TRBJ2-5; TRBD1 aligns across 9 bases. The J call may be incorrect, as the DNA end agrees better with TRBJ2-7. The CDR3 is made up of 15 amino acids. CDR1 is SGHRS and CDR2 is YFSETQ in the germline V gene. CDR3 protein: CASSISGTGPYEQYF. CDR3 DNA sequence: TGCGCCAGCAGCATCTCCGGGACAGGGCCCTACGAGCAGTACTTC.

The chain has TRBV13 and TRBJ2-3; 8 positions agree with TRBD2. Looked up from germline, CDR1 is PRHDT and CDR2 is FYEKMQ (reference sequence). The CDR3 loop spans 16 amino acids. Trimming at V came to 8 bases and at J to 4 bases, leaving 14 bases not matched to a gene. This CDR3 reads CASGEGAGDLADTQYF. CDR3 bases: TGTGCCAGCGGCGAGGGAGCGGGAGACCTCGCAGATACGCAGTATTTT.

This chain links TRBV25-1 with TRBJ1-1, with D unclear. Germline CDR1 is MGHDK and CDR2 is SYGVNS. Trimming took off 2 bases at V and 5 bases at J, with 9 bases between the two ends. The CDR3 has 13 amino acids. The CDR3: CASSERRGTEAFF. Written as DNA, the CDR3 is TGTGCCAGCAGTGAAAGAAGAGGGACTGAAGCTTTCTTT.

V and J are TRBV28 and TRBJ2-7; TRBD1 matches at 9 bases. CDR3 length: 15 amino acids. The germline V gene encodes CDR1 MDHEN and CDR2 SYDVKM. V trimming: 4 bases; J trimming: 5 bases; junction bases outside the gene matches: 9. The CDR3 DNA follows: TGTGCCAGCAGTTCCCCGGGACAGGGTTTGAACGAGCAGTACTTC. This translates into CASSSPGQGLNEQYF.

This chain links TRBV7-2 with TRBJ1-2, with D perhaps matching TRBD1 (6 bases). The CDR3 consists of 15 residues. V gave up 1 base and J gave up 3 bases, with 12 bases separating them. CDR1 is SGHTA, CDR2 FQGNSA, per germline. The DNA for the CDR3 is TGTGCCAGCAGCTTAGGGGGGGCAGGCTACTATGGCTACACCTTC. As protein: CASSLGGAGYYGYTF.

This clone was found once. This chain links TRBV30 with TRBJ2-6, with 8 bases lining up with TRBD1. Germline loops: CDR1 GTSNPN, CDR2 SVGIG (reference sequence). V lost 2 bases to trimming and J lost 0 bases; unmatched junction nucleotides: 9. The CDR3 has 18 amino acids. CDR3 coding DNA: TGTGCCTGGAGTTACAGGGGGATCCCCCTCTCTGGGGCCAACGTCCTGACTTTC. Translation: CAWSYRGIPLSGANVLTF.

The chain has TRBV18 and TRBJ2-3; no definite D call. Trimming removed 3 bases at V and 2 bases at J, with 9 bases between. Germline V lookup: CDR1 KGHSH, CDR2 LQKENI. The CDR3 extends over 14 amino acids. The CDR3 DNA reads as TGTGCCAGCTCACCGATTCCGAACACAGATACGCAGTATTTT. It translates to CASSPIPNTDTQYF.